This T cell receptor beta chain was sequenced for a study of cytomegalovirus exposure and HLA in healthy donors. The study's findings and limits: In a later analysis, HLA-C alleles had the fewest associated TCRs, DRB1 alleles the most.

PCR amplification relied on 60 Vbeta primers (plus 13 Jbeta primers). The data were produced by immunoSEQ multiplex PCR, yet TCRdb's version contains in-frame clones alone and is incomplete. Among 150,000 or so clones listed, about 80% were seen once. The CDR3 has 15 amino acids. The V gene end was trimmed by 6 bases and the J gene end by 2 bases; junction bases not matched to a gene: 6. Germline V CDR1 and CDR2: ENHRY, SYGVKD. Comments on this clone: The antigen is not known.

Unrecorded immune exposures were likely, despite nominal health at sampling. The gene calls are TRBV10-3 and TRBJ2-7; TRBD2 matches 11 bases. The material sequenced was PBMCs. This TCR was recovered from a man between 25 and 39 years old in good health and CMV-seronegative. CDR3 amino acids: CAISPTSGVTYEQYF. CDR3 in DNA: TGTGCCATCAGCCCGACTAGCGGGGTAACCTACGAGCAGTACTTC.